This paragraph covers one TCR beta chain sequence. The antigen it recognizes is unknown. Base qualities are not recorded, but no much larger clone differs from it by a single base. Receptor amplification or capture employed the immunoSEQ multiplex PCR assay. In TCRdb, the immuneACCESS table is reduced to in-frame sequences with V and J assigned. These tables do not hold every clone; where another copy was compared, an unresolved V gene accounts for under half, and the others remain unexplained. The sample table records some 60,000 clones; 87% of these occur just once. Under 6.5% of the sample rests with the top ten. The data are from a study of technical replicates of blood from a handful of donors (dated by TCRdb to about 2017). From the cysteine up to the phenylalanine, the CDR3 has a length of 15 residues. Just CDR3 DNA is preserved here, 45 bases in frame from base 1. V is shortened by 1 base, J by 6 bases, and the region joining them spans 14 bases. Based on the germline V gene, the CDR1 and CDR2 sequences are SGHAT and FQNNGV.

Material for sequencing was PBMCs. The receptor chain draws on TRBV11-2 and TRBJ2-3; possibly the D gene is TRBD2, per 5 matching bases. This sequence originates from a human donor in good health. Some clones in this sample may be carry-over from other donors' samples. The CDR3 reads as follows: CASSLVWNGEDTQYF. The nucleotide sequence is given as TGTGCCAGCAGCTTAGTCTGGAACGGGGAGGATACGCAGTATTTT.